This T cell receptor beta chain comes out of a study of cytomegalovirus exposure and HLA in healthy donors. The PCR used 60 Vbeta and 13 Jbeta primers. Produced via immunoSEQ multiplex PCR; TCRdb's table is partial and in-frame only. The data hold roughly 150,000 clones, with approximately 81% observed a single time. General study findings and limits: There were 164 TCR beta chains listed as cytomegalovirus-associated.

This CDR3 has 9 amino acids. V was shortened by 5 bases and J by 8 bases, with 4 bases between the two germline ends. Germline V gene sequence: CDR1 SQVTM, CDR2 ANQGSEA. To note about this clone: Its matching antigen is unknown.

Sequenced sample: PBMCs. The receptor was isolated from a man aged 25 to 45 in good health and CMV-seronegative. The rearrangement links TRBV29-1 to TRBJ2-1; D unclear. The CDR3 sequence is CSVSDEQFF. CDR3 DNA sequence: TGCAGCGTTTCAGATGAGCAGTTCTTC.